The 26 T cell receptor beta chains given below trace back to one sample, sequenced in a study of response to subunit inactivated influenza vaccine. TCRdb re-called the RT-PCR reads with MiXCR, one entry per CDR3 protein. The sample lists hundreds of thousands of distinct CDR3 sequences; about a fifth were seen once. Source: PBMCs from blood, taken less than 22 months after vaccination. Receptors were obtained from a man between 50 and 75 years old who received an inactivated influenza vaccine.

This clonotype was found a few times. The gene calls are TRBV20-1 and TRBJ2-3, with TRBD2 matching over 7 bases. The CDR3 extends over 18 amino acids. The germline CDR1 and CDR2 sequences are DFQATT and SNEGSKA (reference sequence). V lost 2 bases, J lost 5 bases, and 19 bases stayed unmatched. This CDR3 reads CSARPGPQEAGRIDTQYF. The CDR3 DNA is TGCAGTGCTAGACCGGGACCACAGGAGGCCGGGAGGATAGATACGCAGTATTTT.

V usage is TRBV5-5 and J usage is TRBJ1-1; D remains ambiguous. The V gene's germline CDR1 is SGHKS and CDR2 YYEKEE (reference sequence). V was pared by 1 base and J by 3 bases, with 7 bases between. The CDR3 is made up of 13 amino acids. Here the CDR3 DNA reads TGTGCCAGCAGCTTGCTACCCCACACTGAAGCTTTCTTT. This translates into CASSLLPHTEAFF.

This chain connects TRBV7-8 to TRBJ2-1; TRBD1 agrees at 10 bases. With V trimmed by 5 bases and J by 6 bases, 7 bases remained unmatched. This CDR3 has 15 amino acids. Germline-derived CDR1 and CDR2 are SGHVS and FQNEAQ. In DNA form, the CDR3 reads TGTGCCAGCAGCCACGGACAGGGGGTGGCCAATGAGCAGTTCTTC. It codes for CASSHGQGVANEQFF.

The chain uses TRBV28 and TRBJ1-4, with 7 bases fitting TRBD1. CDR1 is MDHEN and CDR2 is SYDVKM in the germline V gene. CDR3 length equals 15 residues. V shed 5 bases, J shed 5 bases, and the junction held 8 bases outside the gene matches. The CDR3 sequence is CASSLPGQRNEKLFF. As DNA, the CDR3 is TGTGCCAGCAGTCTGCCGGGACAGAGAAATGAAAAACTGTTTTTT.

In its sample, this clonotype was seen a few times. The chain is built from TRBV5-1 and TRBJ2-1; D is unresolved. The germline V and J ends were trimmed by 3 bases and 4 bases, with 8 bases remaining between them. The CDR3 runs to 13 residues. Germline V gene lookup returns CDR1 SGHRS and CDR2 YFSETQ. CDR3 sequence (DNA): TGCGCCAGCAGCTCCGACACTTACAATGAGCAGTTCTTC. This translates into CASSSDTYNEQFF.

The table lists this clonotype with a few counts. J is TRBJ1-2 and V is TRBV7-2, with TRBD1 matching 7 bases. Germline V gives CDR1 SGHTA, CDR2 FQGNSA. V lost 5 bases and J lost 3; bases outside the gene matches: 6. The CDR3 has 14 amino acids. The CDR3 loop reads CASSQGQTDYGYTF. DNA for the CDR3: TGTGCCAGCAGCCAGGGACAGACCGACTATGGCTACACCTTC.

This clonotype was found many times. This chain connects TRBV10-3 to TRBJ1-1, with D possibly being TRBD1 (5 bases). V was clipped by 6 bases and J by 2 bases, with 13 bases between them. The CDR3 spans 14 residues. Per germline, CDR1 ENHRY and CDR2 SYGVKD. CDR3 amino acids: CAISPTGPNTEAFF. The CDR3 coding sequence is TGTGCCATCAGCCCCACGGGGCCAAACACTGAAGCTTTCTTT.

This clonotype was counted a single time. This chain connects TRBV18 to TRBJ2-4; D possibly corresponds to TRBD1 (6 bases). Trimming removed 2 bases at V and 3 bases at J, with 14 bases between. In germline, CDR1 is KGHSH, CDR2 LQKENI. The CDR3 extends over 16 amino acids. The CDR3 DNA sequence: TGTGCCAGCTCACCAGAGGGGGAAAGTGGCAAAAACATTCAGTACTTC. As protein: CASSPEGESGKNIQYF.

Only a few counts were recorded for this clonotype. The chain carries TRBV27 and TRBJ2-1; 9 bases line up with TRBD2. Germline V gene lookup returns CDR1 MNHEY and CDR2 SMNVEV (reference sequence). CDR3 size: 16 residues. The V segment lost 5 bases and the J segment 3 bases; nucleotides outside the gene matches: 8. CDR3 sequence (DNA): TGTGCCAGCAGTCGAGATAGCGGGAGTTACTACAATGAGCAGTTCTTC. Protein: CASSRDSGSYYNEQFF.

The V gene is TRBV5-1, the J gene TRBJ1-2; D unresolved. Trimming left V 4 bases short and J 8 bases short, with 15 bases between. CDR3 size: 13 residues. The V gene's germline CDR1 is SGHRS and CDR2 YFSETQ. CDR3 nucleotides: TGCGCCAGCAGCACGGGAGCAAGTAGAGGCTACACCTTC. This translates into CASSTGASRGYTF.

The chain uses TRBV11-3 and TRBJ2-1; D is perhaps TRBD1 (6 bases). The length of the CDR3 is 14 residues. Trimming shortened V by 0 bases and J by 10 bases, and 13 bases separated the two germline ends. Germline V gene lookup returns CDR1 SGHNT and CDR2 YENEEA. The CDR3 nucleotides read TGTGCCAGCAGCTTAGAATTAGCCGGGACAGAGCAGTTCTTC. This encodes CASSLELAGTEQFF.

This chain joins TRBV7-2 and TRBJ1-2; D unresolved. This CDR3 is 14 amino acids long. Germline-derived CDR1 and CDR2 are SGHTA and FQGNSA. Deletions cut 5 bases from V and 4 bases from J, with 14 bases between. CDR3 sequence: CASSPRPLGYGYTF. As DNA, the CDR3 is TGTGCCAGCAGCCCCCGGCCCCTCGGCTATGGCTACACCTTC.

This chain links TRBV7-3 with TRBJ2-1, with 7 bases lining up with TRBD2. The CDR3 consists of 13 residues. J gave up 9 bases and V 5 bases, and 7 bases lay outside the gene matches. Germline V gives CDR1 SGHTA, CDR2 FQGTGA. The CDR3 nucleotides are TGTGCCAGCAGCCAATTACTAGCGACTGAGCAGTTCTTC. Residues: CASSQLLATEQFF.

A few counts support this clonotype. This rearrangement joins TRBV7-9 to TRBJ1-6; D gene unclear. The CDR3 has 15 amino acids. The germline V gene encodes CDR1 SEHNR and CDR2 FQNEAQ (reference sequence). Trimming took 5 bases from V and 2 from J, leaving 10 bases between them. The CDR3 DNA reads TGTGCCAGCAGCCTAATCACAGCCTATAATTCACCCCTCCACTTT. Its protein is CASSLITAYNSPLHF. Combining the CDR3 with reference TRBV7-9 and TRBJ1-6 gives the whole variable domain DTGVSQNPRHKITKRGQNVTFRCDPISEHNRLYWYRQTLGQGPEFLTYFQNEAQLEKSRLLSDRFSAERPKGSFSTLEIQRTEQGDSAMYLCASSLITAYNSPLHFGNGTRLTVT.

This clonotype was counted only a few times. This chain uses TRBV4-1 with TRBJ2-1; the D is unclear. The CDR3 length is 14 residues. The ends were cut back, 4 bases at V and 3 bases at J, with 10 bases in the middle. Germline V gene sequence: CDR1 MGHRA, CDR2 YSYEKL. CDR3: CASSREPLYNEQFF. CDR3 bases: TGCGCCAGCAGCCGGGAACCCCTCTACAATGAGCAGTTCTTC.

This clonotype has more than one count but fewer than ten. An end of the junction does not agree with germline; a read error may underlie this. The genes are TRBV20-1 and TRBJ1-1; D is ambiguous. Germline-derived CDR1 and CDR2 are DFQATT and SNEGSKA (reference sequence). The CDR3 contains 12 residues. CDR3 region: CSARDKNSEAFF. CDR3 nucleotide sequence: TGCAGTGCTAGAGATAAAAACAGTGAAGCTTTCTTT.

The chain couples TRBV6-2 or TRBV6-3 to TRBJ1-3; D is ambiguous. This CDR3 comprises 15 residues. The V gene lost 2 bases and the J gene lost 0 bases, with 8 bases spanning the gap. Per germline, CDR1 MNHEY and CDR2 SVGEGT. DNA of the CDR3: TGTGCCAGCAGTTACGAGTGGAGCTCTGGAAACACCATATATTTT. Its protein product is CASSYEWSSGNTIYF.

The table lists this clonotype with a count of one. The V gene is TRBV6-2 or TRBV6-3, the J gene TRBJ2-7; D is possibly TRBD1 (6 bases). V was shortened by 4 bases and J by 5 bases, with 9 bases between the two germline ends. CDR1 MNHEY and CDR2 SVGEGT come from the germline V gene. There are 12 residues in the CDR3. CDR3: CASSWAGDEQYF. CDR3 DNA sequence: TGTGCCAGCAGTTGGGCAGGGGACGAGCAGTACTTC.

This clonotype appeared a single time. The CDR3 protein is CASSKGPQKYNEQFF. DNA of the CDR3: TGTGCCAGCAGCAAGGGACCGCAAAAGTACAATGAGCAGTTCTTC. V gene TRBV7-2 combines with J gene TRBJ2-1; D could derive from TRBD1 or TRBD2 (5 bases each). The V gene lost 5 bases and the J gene lost 4 bases, with 15 bases spanning the gap. CDR3 length equals 15 residues. Germline assignment: CDR1 SGHTA and CDR2 FQGNSA.

V gene TRBV4-2 combines with J gene TRBJ2-1; no definite D call. Per the germline V gene, CDR1 is LGHNA and CDR2 is YNFKEQ. The CDR3 has 12 residues. The V and J ends lost 4 bases and 12 bases respectively, with 13 bases between them. DNA for the CDR3: TGTGCCAGCAGCCCCCAAAAACCTATGCAGTTCTTC. Translated, it gives CASSPQKPMQFF.

Ten or more counts support this clonotype. V usage is TRBV5-1 and J usage is TRBJ2-1; D perhaps matches TRBD2 (5 bases). Trimming shortened V by 0 bases and J by 5 bases, and 9 bases separated the two germline ends. Per germline, CDR1 SGHRS and CDR2 YFSETQ. This CDR3 is 14 amino acids long. In DNA, the CDR3 is TGCGCCAGCAGCTTGGAAGGACTTAACAATGAGCAGTTCTTC. This codes for CASSLEGLNNEQFF. Full variable domain (outside the CDR3, taken from reference TRBV5-1 and TRBJ2-1): KAGVTQTPRYLIKTRGQQVTLSCSPISGHRSVSWYQQTPGQGLQFLFEYFSETQRNKGNFPGRFSGRQFSNSRSEMNVSTLELGDSALYLCASSLEGLNNEQFFGPGTRLTVL.

This clonotype was found a few times. The chain carries TRBV7-8 and TRBJ1-2; TRBD1 agrees at 7 bases. Germline CDR1 SGHVS, CDR2 FQNEAQ. Trimming at V came to 0 bases and at J to 8 bases, leaving 6 bases not matched to a gene. There are 14 residues in the CDR3. The CDR3 region is CASSLAKQGGGYTF. CDR3 in DNA: TGTGCCAGCAGCTTAGCCAAGCAGGGGGGAGGCTACACCTTC.

In its sample, this clonotype was seen many times. The chain uses TRBV6-1 and TRBJ1-6, with TRBD1 matching 7 bases. Trimming cost V 7 bases and J 3 bases; bases outside gene matches: 3. CDR1 is MNHNS and CDR2 is SASEGT in the germline V gene. The CDR3 is 14 amino acids. CDR3 sequence (DNA): TGTGCCAGCAAAGGACAGGACTATAATTCACCCCTCCACTTT. Protein product: CASKGQDYNSPLHF.

This clonotype was seen a handful of times. The chain is built from TRBV5-1 and TRBJ1-5; 9 bases align to TRBD1. V gave up 4 bases and J gave up 5 bases; unmatched junction bases: 7. The CDR3 spans 15 residues. CDR1 is SGHRS, CDR2 YFSETQ, per germline. The CDR3: CASSLGGQGYQPQHF. The CDR3, as DNA: TGCGCCAGCAGCCTCGGGGGACAGGGCTATCAGCCCCAGCATTTT.

The V call is TRBV7-9, the J call TRBJ1-2; TRBD1 aligns across 8 bases. The CDR3 spans 13 residues. Per the germline V gene, CDR1 is SEHNR and CDR2 is FQNEAQ (reference sequence). V lost 2 bases and J lost 8; bases outside the gene matches: 4. CDR3 bases: TGTGCCAGCAGCTTACCAACAGGGGGAGGCTACACCTTC. Translated: CASSLPTGGGYTF. Variable domain in full (rest from reference TRBV7-9 and TRBJ1-2): DTGVSQNPRHKITKRGQNVTFRCDPISEHNRLYWYRQTLGQGPEFLTYFQNEAQLEKSRLLSDRFSAERPKGSFSTLEIQRTEQGDSAMYLCASSLPTGGGYTFGSGTRLTVV.

V is TRBV6-1 and J is TRBJ1-4; tentative D call: TRBD1 (5 bases). Looked up from germline, CDR1 is MNHNS and CDR2 is SASEGT. The CDR3 covers 15 residues. V was shortened by 8 bases and J by 8 bases, with 21 bases between the two germline ends. The CDR3 loop reads CASSTRERGREKLFF. The CDR3 bases are TGTGCCAGCTCGACACGGGAGAGGGGTCGGGAAAAACTGTTTTTT.